Each of the 13 T cell receptor beta chains below was sequenced from the same sample in a study of cytomegalovirus exposure and HLA in healthy donors. A multiplex PCR was run with 60 Vbeta primers and 13 Jbeta primers. Sequencing was performed with immunoSEQ multiplex PCR; in TCRdb, only in-frame clones are kept and a portion is missing. The table lists roughly 110,000 clones, 65% to 85% of them singletons. The source material was PBMCs. The receptors derive from a man younger than 45 in good health and CMV-seronegative.

J is TRBJ2-7 and V is TRBV28; 13 nucleotides align to TRBD2. V dropped 6 bases and J dropped 3; count of bases not matched to a gene: 8. Per germline, CDR1 MDHEN and CDR2 SYDVKM. CDR3 length: 16 amino acids. CDR3 DNA sequence: TGTGCCAGCAGAGGACGACTAGCGGGAGGCTTCTACGAGCAGTACTTC. Its protein is CASRGRLAGGFYEQYF.

This chain connects TRBV6-5 to TRBJ2-6; no definite D call. Looked up from germline, CDR1 is MNHEY and CDR2 is SVGAGI. The CDR3 has 14 amino acids. Trimming left V 5 bases short and J 2 bases short, with 7 bases between. Here the CDR3 DNA reads TGTGCCAGCAGTATGGCACCTGGGGCCAACGTCCTGACTTTC. Translation gives CASSMAPGANVLTF.

The chain joins TRBV15 to TRBJ1-1, with TRBD1 as a possible D gene (6 bases). Trimming stripped 7 bases from V and 0 bases from J, with 12 bases between. The CDR3 runs 14 residues. Germline V gene lookup returns CDR1 LNHNV and CDR2 YYDKDF (reference sequence). The CDR3 sequence is CATTQGSVNTEAFF. In DNA, the CDR3 is TGTGCCACCACCCAGGGGTCCGTGAACACTGAAGCTTTCTTT.

Ten or more counts support this clone. The chain joins TRBV5-6 to TRBJ1-2; no firm D call. The germline V gene encodes CDR1 SGHDT and CDR2 YYEEEE. This CDR3 spans 12 amino acids. The V gene lost 0 bases and the J gene lost 7 bases, with 7 bases spanning the gap. The chain's CDR3 is CASSLGPLGYTF. The CDR3 DNA is TGTGCCAGCAGCTTGGGCCCACTTGGCTACACCTTC.

The J gene is TRBJ1-4, the V gene TRBV18; D gene ambiguous. Germline assignment: CDR1 KGHSH and CDR2 LQKENI. CDR3 size: 16 residues. V lost 6 bases and J 5 bases, leaving 19 bases between the germline ends. CDR3 bases: TGTGCCAGCTCTACTCAGTCGGCAGGCAGAAATGAAAAACTGTTTTTT. It translates to CASSTQSAGRNEKLFF.

The chain employs TRBV30 and TRBJ1-2, with D possibly matching TRBD1 (5 bases). V was clipped by 3 bases and J by 5 bases, with 13 bases between them. The CDR3 covers 13 residues. Germline V lookup: CDR1 GTSNPN, CDR2 SVGIG (reference sequence). This chain's CDR3 is CAWSPGGAYGYTF. DNA of the CDR3: TGTGCCTGGAGCCCGGGCGGGGCGTATGGCTACACCTTC. Full variable domain (outside the CDR3, taken from reference TRBV30 and TRBJ1-2): SQTIHQWPATLVQPVGSPLSLECTVEGTSNPNLYWYRQAAGRGLQLLFYSVGIGQISSEVPQNLSASRPQDRQFILSSKKLLLSDSGFYLCAWSPGGAYGYTFGSGTRLTVV.

CDR3 region: CASRAGAVMNTEAFF. CDR3 coding DNA: TGTGCCAGTAGGGCTGGGGCGGTGATGAACACTGAAGCTTTCTTT. This chain connects TRBV19 to TRBJ1-1; D is perhaps TRBD1 (5 bases). The germline CDR1 and CDR2 sequences are LNHDA and SQIVND (reference sequence). The CDR3 covers 15 residues. V dropped 6 bases and J dropped 0 bases, with 14 bases sitting between them.

The chain uses TRBV7-3 and TRBJ2-7, with 7 nucleotides matching TRBD2. Germline lookup yields CDR1 SGHTA and CDR2 FQGTGA. The CDR3 has 15 amino acids. With 1 base clipped from V and 5 bases from J, the junction kept 8 bases outside the gene matches. As DNA, the CDR3 is TGTGCCAGCAGCTTAAATGGGGGGGGATTCAACGAGCAGTACTTC. Protein product: CASSLNGGGFNEQYF.

V is TRBV6-5 and J is TRBJ1-5, with D possibly matching TRBD1 (6 bases). Germline CDR1 reads MNHEY; CDR2 reads SVGAGI. The CDR3 totals 13 residues. V was pared by 3 bases and J by 4 bases, with 7 bases between. CDR3 loop: CASSYTGNQPQHF. CDR3 sequence (DNA): TGTGCCAGCAGTTATACAGGGAATCAGCCCCAGCATTTT.

CDR3 sequence: CASSDGLAGSTDTQYF. The CDR3 nucleotides read TGTGCCAGCAGCGACGGACTAGCGGGCAGCACAGATACGCAGTATTTT. The J gene is TRBJ2-3, the V gene TRBV5-4, with 11 bases lining up with TRBD2. The V gene's germline CDR1 is SGHNT and CDR2 YYREEE (reference sequence). The length of the CDR3 is 16 residues. With 4 bases clipped from V and 0 bases from J, the junction kept 4 bases outside the gene matches.

The chain combines TRBV5-1 with TRBJ2-3, with D possibly TRBD1 on 6 matching bases. Germline CDR1 is SGHRS and CDR2 is YFSETQ. V was clipped by 7 bases and J by 4 bases, with 16 bases between them. CDR3 size: 14 residues. CDR3 nucleotides: TGCGCCAGCGACTGGGGGACAAGAGCAGATACGCAGTATTTT. It is translated as CASDWGTRADTQYF. Drawing the rest from reference TRBV5-1 and TRBJ2-3, the complete variable domain is KAGVTQTPRYLIKTRGQQVTLSCSPISGHRSVSWYQQTPGQGLQFLFEYFSETQRNKGNFPGRFSGRQFSNSRSEMNVSTLELGDSALYLCASDWGTRADTQYFGPGTRLTVL.

The J gene is TRBJ1-1, the V gene TRBV6-1; the D gene is possibly TRBD1 (6 bases). Germline-derived CDR1 and CDR2 are MNHNS and SASEGT. CDR3 length equals 15 residues. The V end lost 4 bases, the J end lost 3 bases, and 15 bases lay between the germline ends. DNA for the CDR3: TGTGCCAGCAGTGCACAGGGCACCGGGGACACTGAAGCTTTCTTT. The encoded protein is CASSAQGTGDTEAFF.

This clone came up a few times. The chain couples TRBV7-9 to TRBJ1-4, with D possibly being TRBD1 (6 bases). Germline loops: CDR1 SEHNR, CDR2 FQNEAQ (reference sequence). The CDR3 covers 13 residues. V lost 1 base and J lost 8, with 8 bases in between. The chain's CDR3 is CASSLVGTEKLFF. CDR3 coding DNA: TGTGCCAGCAGCTTAGTGGGGACAGAAAAACTGTTTTTT.